Listed here are 3 T cell receptor beta chains from one sample, sequenced in a study of long-term antiretroviral therapy in people with HIV. Run at survey level, the immunoSEQ assay was version v3.0. Here immunoSEQ multiplex PCR was the method, and the copy in TCRdb shows in-frame clones only, minus some. In the table there are around 35,000 clones, roughly 97% of which are singletons. The sample here was unsorted PBMCs, taken 6.9 years after starting antiretroviral therapy. These receptor sequences come from a man in his thirties or forties with HIV.

This chain joins TRBV7-2 and TRBJ2-1; no reliable D call. This CDR3 is built from 14 residues. V was shortened by 3 bases and J by 0 bases, with 6 bases between the two germline ends. Germline assignment: CDR1 SGHTA and CDR2 FQGNSA. CDR3 nucleotide sequence: TGTGCCAGCAGCTTCCCTGGCTCCTACAATGAGCAGTTCTTC. Its protein is CASSFPGSYNEQFF.

J is TRBJ1-1 and V is TRBV4-1; D gene unclear. Trimming left V 1 base short and J 0 bases short, with 6 bases between. This CDR3 region has 14 residues. Germline V gene lookup returns CDR1 MGHRA and CDR2 YSYEKL. This CDR3 reads CASSQGQLNTEAFF. The DNA of the CDR3 is TGCGCCAGCAGCCAAGGGCAGTTGAACACTGAAGCTTTCTTT.

This clone was seen only once. The genes are TRBV29-1 and TRBJ2-1; 9 bases align to TRBD2. The CDR3 extends over 14 amino acids. Per germline, CDR1 SQVTM and CDR2 ANQGSEA. V gave up 5 bases and J gave up 7 bases; unmatched junction bases: 9. CDR3 nucleotide sequence: TGCAGCGTTCGCGTAGCGGGAGAGGGTAATGAGCAGTTCTTC. This codes for CSVRVAGEGNEQFF.